One TCR beta chain is described in this entry. Its antigen remains unidentified. The sample belongs to a study of response to subunit inactivated influenza vaccine. Study-wide results and limits: Each seasonal flu vaccination may recruit only limited new T cells, authors suggested.

The germline gives CDR1 LGHNA, CDR2 YNFKEQ. The J segment lost 6 bases and the V segment lost 0 bases, leaving 10 bases of the junction unmatched. The CDR3 runs 16 residues. Each CDR3 protein gets one entry after TCRdb re-called the RT-PCR reads with MiXCR. There are roughly 760,000 distinct CDR3 sequences in the sample; roughly 20% occur only once, and about 9.4% lies in the top ten. This chain connects TRBV4-2 to TRBJ2-5; TRBD2 matches at 7 bases. This TCR came from a man over 45 who received an inactivated influenza vaccine. The sample was PBMCs from blood, taken 5 to 6 days after vaccination. As DNA, the CDR3 is TGTGCCAGCAGCCAAGATCAGGCGGGAGCGGGTAAGACCCAGTACTTC. Amino acids: CASSQDQAGAGKTQYF.